This TCR beta chain stems from a study of OX40 agonist ivuxolimab in advanced cancers. Across the study: Anti-PD-1, anti-PD-L1 or anti-CTLA-4 therapy given earlier was allowed, and approximately 40% had some.

General study findings and limits: Low normalized clonal expansion also occurred in some nonresponding patients. Average numbers of expanded clones were greater in CD8+ T cells than in CD4+.

A word on this clone: The antigen remains undetermined.

The CDR3 spans 9 residues. Germline CDR1 reads GTSNPN; CDR2 reads SVGIG (reference sequence). The V end lost 8 bases, the J end lost 7 bases, and 5 bases lay between the germline ends. Libraries were prepared by immunoSEQ multiplex PCR; TCRdb keeps only in-frame clonotypes and omits some of them. The data contain tens of thousands of clones, about 91% of them singletons. This clonotype was obtained from an adult with an advanced solid tumor such as melanoma, head and neck, liver or kidney cancer. V is TRBV30 and J is TRBJ2-2; the D is unclear. Sequencing was performed on CD4+ or CD8+ T cells sorted from blood, taken in a trial of the OX40 agonist ivuxolimab. CDR3 residues: CAADGELFF. The CDR3 DNA reads as TGTGCCGCCGACGGGGAGCTGTTTTTT.